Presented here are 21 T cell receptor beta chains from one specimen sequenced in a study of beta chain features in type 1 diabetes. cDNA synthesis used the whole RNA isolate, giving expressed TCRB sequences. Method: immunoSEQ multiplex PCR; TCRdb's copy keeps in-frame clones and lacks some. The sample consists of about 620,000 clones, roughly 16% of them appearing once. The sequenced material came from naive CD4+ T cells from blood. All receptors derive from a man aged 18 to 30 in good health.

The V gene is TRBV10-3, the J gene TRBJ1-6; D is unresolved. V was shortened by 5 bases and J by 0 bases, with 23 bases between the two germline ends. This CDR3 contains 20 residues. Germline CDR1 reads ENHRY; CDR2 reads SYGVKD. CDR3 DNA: TGTGCCATCAGTAATTTGTTTCGGGCCAGGACTAGCTCCTATAATTCACCCCTCCACTTT. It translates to CAISNLFRARTSSYNSPLHF.

The CDR3 protein is CASSYRAGRNYGYTF. CDR3 sequence (DNA): TGTGCCAGCAGTTACAGGGCAGGGCGGAACTATGGCTACACCTTC. This sequence joins TRBV6-5 and TRBJ1-2; weak D call: TRBD1 (5 bases). This CDR3 is built from 15 residues. Germline lookup yields CDR1 MNHEY and CDR2 SVGAGI. Deletions cut 2 bases from V and 2 bases from J, with 12 bases between.

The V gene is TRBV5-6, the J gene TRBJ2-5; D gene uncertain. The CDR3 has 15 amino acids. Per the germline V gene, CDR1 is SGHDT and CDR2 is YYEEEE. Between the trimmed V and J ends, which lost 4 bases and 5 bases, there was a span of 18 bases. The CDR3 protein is CASSERPTHSETQYF. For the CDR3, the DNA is TGTGCCAGCAGCGAGAGGCCCACCCATTCGGAGACCCAGTACTTC. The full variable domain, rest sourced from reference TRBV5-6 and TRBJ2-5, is DAGVTQSPTHLIKTRGQQVTLRCSPKSGHDTVSWYQQALGQGPQFIFQYYEEEERQRGNFPDRFSGHQFPNYSSELNVNALLLGDSALYLCASSERPTHSETQYFGPGTRLLVL.

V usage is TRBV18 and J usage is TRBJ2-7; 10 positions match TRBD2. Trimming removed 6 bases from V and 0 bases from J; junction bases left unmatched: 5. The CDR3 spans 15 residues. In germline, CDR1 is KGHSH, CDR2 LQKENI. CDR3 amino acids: CASSRTSGASYEQYF. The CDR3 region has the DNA TGTGCCAGCTCCCGTACTAGCGGGGCCTCCTACGAGCAGTACTTC.

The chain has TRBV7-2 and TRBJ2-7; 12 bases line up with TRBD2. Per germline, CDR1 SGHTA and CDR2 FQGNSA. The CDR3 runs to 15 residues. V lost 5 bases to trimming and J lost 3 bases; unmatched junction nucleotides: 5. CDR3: CASSPWTSGNYEQYF. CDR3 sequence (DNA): TGTGCCAGCAGCCCTTGGACTAGCGGGAACTACGAGCAGTACTTC. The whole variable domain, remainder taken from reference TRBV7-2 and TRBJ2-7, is GAGVSQSPSNKVTEKGKDVELRCDPISGHTALYWYRQSLGQGLEFLIYFQGNSAPDKSGLPSDRFSAERTGGSVSTLTIQRTQQEDSAVYLCASSPWTSGNYEQYFGPGTRLTVT.

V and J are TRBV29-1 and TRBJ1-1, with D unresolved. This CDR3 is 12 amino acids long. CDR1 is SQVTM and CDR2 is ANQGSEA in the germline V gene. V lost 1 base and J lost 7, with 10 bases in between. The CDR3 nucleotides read TGCAGCGTTGAAGGGGCATTAGTTGAAGCTTTCTTT. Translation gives CSVEGALVEAFF. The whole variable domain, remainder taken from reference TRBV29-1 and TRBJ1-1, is SAVISQKPSRDICQRGTSLTIQCQVDSQVTMMFWYRQQPGQSLTLIATANQGSEATYESGFVIDKFPISRPNLTFSTLTVSNMSPEDSSIYLCSVEGALVEAFFGQGTRLTVV.

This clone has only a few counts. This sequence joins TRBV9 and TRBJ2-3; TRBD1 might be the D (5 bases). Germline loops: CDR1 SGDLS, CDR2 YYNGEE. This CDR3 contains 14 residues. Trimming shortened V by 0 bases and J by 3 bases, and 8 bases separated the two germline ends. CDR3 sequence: CASSVEGVTDTQYF. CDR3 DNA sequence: TGTGCCAGCAGCGTAGAAGGGGTAACAGATACGCAGTATTTT.

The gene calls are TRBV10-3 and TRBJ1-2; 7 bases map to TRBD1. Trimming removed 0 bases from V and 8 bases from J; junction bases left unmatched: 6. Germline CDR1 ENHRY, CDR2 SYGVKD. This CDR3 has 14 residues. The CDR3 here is CAISESGQAIGYTF. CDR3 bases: TGTGCCATCAGTGAGTCAGGACAGGCGATAGGCTACACCTTC.

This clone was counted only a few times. CDR3 protein: CAISEFGATGLAGTGELFF. CDR3 sequence (DNA): TGTGCCATCAGTGAGTTTGGCGCCACGGGACTAGCAGGCACCGGGGAGCTGTTTTTT. The J gene is TRBJ2-2, the V gene TRBV10-3, with TRBD2 matching over 9 bases. CDR3 size: 19 residues. Trimming at V came to 1 base and at J to 4 bases, leaving 13 bases not matched to a gene. CDR1 ENHRY and CDR2 SYGVKD come from the germline V gene.

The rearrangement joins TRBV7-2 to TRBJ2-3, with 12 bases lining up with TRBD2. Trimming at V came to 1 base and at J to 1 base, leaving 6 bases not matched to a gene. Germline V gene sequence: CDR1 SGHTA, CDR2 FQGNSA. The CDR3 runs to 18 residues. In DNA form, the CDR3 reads TGTGCCAGCAGCTTAGAACCCCTAGCGGGGGGGCGCACAGATACGCAGTATTTT. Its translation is CASSLEPLAGGRTDTQYF.

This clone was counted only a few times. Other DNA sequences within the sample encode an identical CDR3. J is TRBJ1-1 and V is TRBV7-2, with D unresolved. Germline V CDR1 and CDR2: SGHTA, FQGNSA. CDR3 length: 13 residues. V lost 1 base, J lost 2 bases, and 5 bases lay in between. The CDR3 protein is CASSLGSNTEAFF. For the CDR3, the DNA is TGTGCCAGCAGCTTAGGTAGTAACACTGAAGCTTTCTTT.

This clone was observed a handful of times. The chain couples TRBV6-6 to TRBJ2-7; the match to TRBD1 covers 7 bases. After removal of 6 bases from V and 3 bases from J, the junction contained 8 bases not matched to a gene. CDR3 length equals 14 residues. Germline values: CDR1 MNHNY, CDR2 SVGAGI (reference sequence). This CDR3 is CASRNTGEGYEQYF. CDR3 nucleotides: TGTGCCAGCAGAAACACAGGGGAAGGCTACGAGCAGTACTTC.

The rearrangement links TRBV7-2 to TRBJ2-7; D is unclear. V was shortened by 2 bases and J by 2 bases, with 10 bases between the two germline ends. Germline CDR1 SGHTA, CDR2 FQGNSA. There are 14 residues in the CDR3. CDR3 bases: TGTGCCAGCAGCTTAAAAGACGGTCCCTACGAGCAGTACTTC. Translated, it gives CASSLKDGPYEQYF.

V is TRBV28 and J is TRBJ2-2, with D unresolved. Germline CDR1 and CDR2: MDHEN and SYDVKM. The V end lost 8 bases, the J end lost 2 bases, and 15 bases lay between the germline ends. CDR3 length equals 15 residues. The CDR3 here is CASLRWEDNTGELFF. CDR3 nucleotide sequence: TGTGCCAGCCTGCGGTGGGAAGATAACACCGGGGAGCTGTTTTTT.

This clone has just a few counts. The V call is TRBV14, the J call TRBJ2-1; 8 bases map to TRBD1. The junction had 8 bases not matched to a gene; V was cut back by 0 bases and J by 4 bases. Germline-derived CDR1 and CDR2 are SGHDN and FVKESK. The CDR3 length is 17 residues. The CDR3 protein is CASSQDIGRGPYNEQFF. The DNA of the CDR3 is TGTGCCAGCAGCCAAGATATCGGCAGGGGGCCTTACAATGAGCAGTTCTTC. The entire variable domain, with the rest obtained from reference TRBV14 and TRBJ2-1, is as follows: EAGVTQFPSHSVIEKGQTVTLRCDPISGHDNLYWYRRVMGKEIKFLLHFVKESKQDESGMPNNRFLAERTGGTYSTLKVQPAELEDSGVYFCASSQDIGRGPYNEQFFGPGTRLTVL.

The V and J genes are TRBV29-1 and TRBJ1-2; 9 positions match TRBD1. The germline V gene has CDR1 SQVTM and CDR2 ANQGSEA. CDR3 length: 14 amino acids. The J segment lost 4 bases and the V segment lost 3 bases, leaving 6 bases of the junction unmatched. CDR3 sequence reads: CSVDSGTGTYGYTF. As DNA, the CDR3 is TGCAGCGTTGACAGCGGGACAGGGACCTATGGCTACACCTTC.

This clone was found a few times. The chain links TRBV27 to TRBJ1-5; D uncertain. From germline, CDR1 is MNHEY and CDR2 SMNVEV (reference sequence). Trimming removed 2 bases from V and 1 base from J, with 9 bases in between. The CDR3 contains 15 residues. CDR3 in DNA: TGTGCCAGCAGTTTAACGCGCGGGAGCAATCAGCCCCAGCATTTT. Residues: CASSLTRGSNQPQHF.

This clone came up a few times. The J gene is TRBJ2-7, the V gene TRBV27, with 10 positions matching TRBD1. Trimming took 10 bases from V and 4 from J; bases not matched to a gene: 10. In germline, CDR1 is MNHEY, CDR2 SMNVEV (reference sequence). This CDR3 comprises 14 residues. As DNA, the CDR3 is TGTGCCACCGAGCGGGGACAGGGGCGATACGAGCAGTACTTC. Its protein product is CATERGQGRYEQYF.

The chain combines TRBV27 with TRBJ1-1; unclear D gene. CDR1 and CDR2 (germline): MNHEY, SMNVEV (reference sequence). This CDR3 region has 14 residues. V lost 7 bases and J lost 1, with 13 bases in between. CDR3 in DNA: TGTGCCAGCATAATGACGAGGGAGAACACTGAAGCTTTCTTT. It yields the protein CASIMTRENTEAFF.

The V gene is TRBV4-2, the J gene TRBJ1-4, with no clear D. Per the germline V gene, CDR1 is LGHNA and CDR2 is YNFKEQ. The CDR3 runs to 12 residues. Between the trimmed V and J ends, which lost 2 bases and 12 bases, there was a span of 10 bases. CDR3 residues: CASSQRLQQLFF. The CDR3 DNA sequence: TGTGCCAGCAGCCAACGGCTGCAGCAACTGTTTTTT.

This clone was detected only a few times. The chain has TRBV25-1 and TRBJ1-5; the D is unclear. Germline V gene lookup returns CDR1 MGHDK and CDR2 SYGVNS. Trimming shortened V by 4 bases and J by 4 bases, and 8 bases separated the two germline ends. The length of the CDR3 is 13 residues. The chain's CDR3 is CASSVGLNQPQHF. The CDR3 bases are TGTGCCAGCAGTGTCGGGCTTAATCAGCCCCAGCATTTT.